The T cell receptor (beta chain) described here comes from a study of STAT5B mutations in CD4+ large granular lymphocyte leukemia. Whole-study results and caveats: 25% of private leukemic clonotypes occurred rarely in other patients' non-leukemic repertoires. TRBV06-family usage was enriched in top patient clones (8/27) versus controls (2/35).

As handled by the study authors: The detection floor for productive clonotype frequency was 2.59 x 10-5. The data were produced by immunoSEQ multiplex PCR, yet TCRdb's version contains in-frame clones alone and is incomplete. V, J and clone size are those of that table, while D and trimming were read from the DNA. The data contain tens of thousands of clones, 70% to 90% of them singletons. On this clone itself: Its target is not known.

The CDR3 runs 16 residues. V dropped 2 bases and J dropped 3; count of bases not matched to a gene: 8. CDR1 is SNHLY, CDR2 FYNNEI, per germline. Sequenced sample: CD4+ T cells from blood buffy coats. The chain combines TRBV2 with TRBJ1-1; 8 bases line up with TRBD1. This sequence was found in a human donor in good health. The CDR3 region has the DNA TGTGCCAGCAGTGAAAGGTCAGGGGGCAGGGACACTGAAGCTTTCTTT. Its protein product is CASSERSGGRDTEAFF.